The T cell receptor beta chain described here comes from a study of blood T cells in healthy people across ages. This clonotype was observed a single time. One junction end does not reproduce the germline sequence, and a read error may be involved. The use of a sample-barcoded 5' primer and a J-beta primer mix characterized a second PCR of roughly 6 to 11 cycles. From the 5' RACE reads, TCRdb called clonotypes with MiXCR, one entry per CDR3 protein. In the table there are 1.5 million to 2 million distinct CDR3 sequences, under 30% of which are singletons. The CDR3 extends over 15 amino acids. The germline gives CDR1 MNHNY, CDR2 SVGAGI (reference sequence).

This clonotype originated in a woman under 40 in good health. Sequenced: blood. This sequence joins TRBV6-6 and TRBJ2-7; D gene uncertain. The CDR3 sequence is CASSYLNPLRYGQYF. In nucleotides, the CDR3 is TGTGCCAGCAGTTACCTCAACCCCCTGAGGTACGGGCAGTACTTC.